This T cell receptor beta chain was documented in a study of T-cell reconstitution after alpha-beta-depleted transplantation in children. This sample's TCRbeta library carried unique molecular identifier barcodes. TCRdb reprocessed the PCR reads via MiXCR and lists one record per CDR3 protein. The top ten clones hold about 6.2% of a sample with 200,000 to 250,000 distinct CDR3 sequences, approximately 9.5% of them seen once. Germline trimming cut 3 bases from V and 1 base from J; bases unmatched to any gene: 4. The CDR3 spans 15 residues. Per germline, CDR1 SGHTA and CDR2 FQGNSA. The TCR was taken from a human donor who donated a stem cell graft to a child with acute lymphoblastic leukemia. The chain is built from TRBV7-2 and TRBJ2-7; the match to TRBD1 covers 9 bases. Sequencing was performed on PBMCs from the stem cell graft donor, taken from the stem cell graft. CDR3 nucleotides: TGTGCCAGCAGCTTCCGGGACAGGGCGTCCTACGAGCAGTACTTC. Protein product: CASSFRDRASYEQYF. The full variable domain, its missing parts supplied by reference TRBV7-2 and TRBJ2-7, is GAGVSQSPSNKVTEKGKDVELRCDPISGHTALYWYRQSLGQGLEFLIYFQGNSAPDKSGLPSDRFSAERTGGSVSTLTIQRTQQEDSAVYLCASSFRDRASYEQYFGPGTRLTVT.